These T cell receptor beta chains were read from a single sample in a study of shared clonotypes between healthy human individuals. Method: immunoSEQ multiplex PCR; TCRdb's copy keeps in-frame clones and lacks some. This table holds 760,000 or so clones, roughly 96% found once. The source material was naive CD8+ T cells sorted from blood. The receptors stem from a man aged 30-40 years in good health. The CDR3 runs from the conserved cysteine through the conserved F or W. The D gene is left open where the match is weak. The size field is filled for only some rows; it gives once, few, many or a size class.

J	D	V	size	DNA	CDR3
TRBJ2-1	TRBD2	TRBV9	-	TGTGCCAGCAGCGTAGGTCCCAGCGGGAGCTCCTACAATGAGCAGTTCTTC	CASSVGPSGSSYNEQFF
TRBJ2-2	TRBD1	TRBV5-1	-	TGCGCCAGCAGCTCGTGGGACAGAATTAACACCGGGGAGCTGTTTTTT	CASSSWDRINTGELFF
TRBJ2-2	-	TRBV11-2	-	TGTGCCAGCAGCTCTCCTCGAGGCCTAACGAACACCGGGGAGCTGTTTTTT	CASSSPRGLTNTGELFF
TRBJ2-1	TRBD2	TRBV9	-	TGTGCCAGCAGCCAGACCAGCGGGAGGTCCTACAATGAGCAGTTCTTC	CASSQTSGRSYNEQFF
TRBJ1-2	-	TRBV7-2	-	TGTGCCAGCAGCTTAGTCGGCTATGGCTACACCTTC	CASSLVGYGYTF
TRBJ2-7	TRBD2	TRBV4-1	once	TGCGCCAGCAGCCAAGGTCCTAGCGGGAGTTACGAGCAGTACTTC	CASSQGPSGSYEQYF
TRBJ2-1	-	TRBV28	-	TGTGCCAGCAGACAGGGTGTGGCTTCCAATGAGCAGTTCTTC	CASRQGVASNEQFF
TRBJ1-1	-	TRBV7-9	-	TGTGCCAGCAGCAACAGAGTCACTGAAGCTTTCTTT	CASSNRVTEAFF
TRBJ1-5	-	TRBV15	-	TGTGCCACCAGCAGAAATGTAGGGCAGCCCCAGCATTTT	CATSRNVGQPQHF
TRBJ2-1	TRBD1	TRBV6-5	-	TGTGCCAGCAGTTACTCACAGGGGAATGAGCAGTTCTTC	CASSYSQGNEQFF
TRBJ2-7	TRBD2	TRBV11-2	once	TGTGCCAGCAGCTACCGACTAGCGGGAGTTGAGCAGTACTTC	CASSYRLAGVEQYF
TRBJ2-1	-	TRBV13	-	TGTGCCAGCAGCTTAGACAGCAACTCCTACAATGAGCAGTTCTTC	CASSLDSNSYNEQFF
TRBJ1-1	TRBD1	TRBV9	-	TGTGCCAGCAGCGGACAGGGGGCGATGAACACTGAAGCTTTCTTT	CASSGQGAMNTEAFF
TRBJ2-7	-	TRBV5-6	-	TGTGCCAGCAGCTTGTTATCGAGGGGCAACTACGAGCAGTACTTC	CASSLLSRGNYEQYF
TRBJ2-7	-	TRBV5-1	-	TGCGCCAGCAGCTCTGGGAGACAAGGCTCCTACGAGCAGTACTTC	CASSSGRQGSYEQYF
TRBJ2-2	TRBD1	TRBV4-1	-	TGCGCCAGCAGCCAAGATAGCACAGGGGGAACCGGGGAGCTGTTTTTT	CASSQDSTGGTGELFF
TRBJ1-1	-	TRBV27	-	TGTGCCAGCAGTTCCCTCAACCTTAACACTGAAGCTTTCTTT	CASSSLNLNTEAFF
TRBJ1-1	-	TRBV11-3	few	TGTGCCAGCAGCCTGGGGGGGATCGCTGAAGCTTTCTTT	CASSLGGIAEAFF
TRBJ2-3	-	TRBV11-2	-	TGTGCCAGCAGCCACGACAGAGAAACTAGCACAGATACGCAGTATTTT	CASSHDRETSTDTQYF
TRBJ2-7	-	TRBV27	-	TGTGCCAGCAGTCCCGGGATTACCCTCCCCGAGCAGTACTTC	CASSPGITLPEQYF
TRBJ1-2	-	TRBV6-1	-	TGTGCCAGCAGTGGGTCTCTATACGGGACCCCCACTAACTATGGCTACACCTTC	CASSGSLYGTPTNYGYTF
TRBJ1-1	-	TRBV6-5	-	TGTGCCAGCAGTTACTCAAAGAACACTGAAGCTTTCTTT	CASSYSKNTEAFF
TRBJ2-1	TRBD2	TRBV29-1	once	TGCAGCGTAGAAGGACTAGCGGGCTACAATGAGCAGTTCTTC	CSVEGLAGYNEQFF
TRBJ2-7	TRBD2	TRBV7-3	-	TGTGCCAGCAGCTTTGGACTAGCGGGAGACGAGCAGTACTTC	CASSFGLAGDEQYF
TRBJ1-1	-	TRBV7-9	once	TGTGCCAGCAGCTTAGTACAGCCTAGAGGATCGGCTGAAGCTTTCTTT	CASSLVQPRGSAEAFF
TRBJ1-1	-	TRBV7-9	-	TGTGCCAGCAGCTTAGGGGCAGGGATGAACACTGAAGCTTTCTTT	CASSLGAGMNTEAFF
TRBJ2-5	TRBD2	TRBV6-1	-	TGTGCCATTCGACTAGCTATGGCGGAGACCCAGTACTTC	CAIRLAMAETQYF
TRBJ2-1	-	TRBV27	-	TGTGCCAGCAGTTTCATTCCTATTCAAGGAAATGAGCAGTTCTTC	CASSFIPIQGNEQFF
TRBJ2-7	-	TRBV5-1	-	TGCGCCAGCAGGATGGGCGGGACGCTCGACGAGCAGTACTTC	CASRMGGTLDEQYF